The 25 T cell receptor beta chains listed next were all sequenced from one sample in a study of PD-1 blockade in mismatch repair-deficient tumors. TCRdb's copy holds only in-frame clones and misses some; the assay was immunoSEQ multiplex PCR. Here the sample spans about 68,000 clones, approximately 82% being singletons. This specimen was peripheral blood, taken 2 weeks after starting pembrolizumab. These receptors were obtained from an adult with mismatch repair-deficient cancer.

Only one count was recorded for this clone. The gene calls are TRBV10-3 and TRBJ2-2, with D unclear. The CDR3 is 12 residues long. The germline V gene encodes CDR1 ENHRY and CDR2 SYGVKD. V lost 5 bases and J 4 bases, leaving 5 bases between the germline ends. In nucleotides, the CDR3 is TGTGCCATCAGTAGTGGCACCGGGGAGCTGTTTTTT. Amino acid sequence: CAISSGTGELFF.

The rearrangement joins TRBV19 to TRBJ2-6, with D tentatively TRBD1 (5 bases). Germline V CDR1 and CDR2: LNHDA, SQIVND (reference sequence). The V end was cut by 8 bases, the J end by 0 bases, with 14 bases between. The CDR3 loop spans 16 amino acids. The CDR3 here is CASGLQGGSGANVLTF. The CDR3 DNA reads as TGTGCCAGTGGTTTGCAGGGTGGCTCTGGGGCCAACGTCCTGACTTTC.

The chain links TRBV11-3 to TRBJ1-1; 11 bases are a match to TRBD1. The CDR3 runs 16 residues. Germline V lookup: CDR1 SGHNT, CDR2 YENEEA. V lost 0 bases and J lost 3; bases outside the gene matches: 3. In DNA form, the CDR3 reads TGTGCCAGCAGCTTAGATTTGGGACAGGGGGACACTGAAGCTTTCTTT. Translating gives CASSLDLGQGDTEAFF.

V usage is TRBV5-5 and J usage is TRBJ1-5; weak D call: TRBD1 (6 bases). Germline lookup yields CDR1 SGHKS and CDR2 YYEKEE (reference sequence). The CDR3 is 15 residues long. The V gene lost 4 bases and the J gene lost 0 bases, with 11 bases spanning the gap. The CDR3, as DNA: TGTGCCAGCAGCGCCGGGACAAATAGCAATCAGCCCCAGCATTTT. Protein sequence: CASSAGTNSNQPQHF.

The chain recombines TRBV6-6 with TRBJ1-2; perhaps TRBD1 as D (6 bases). Germline CDR1 is MNHNY and CDR2 is SVGAGI (reference sequence). Trimming removed 0 bases at V and 7 bases at J, with 15 bases between. This CDR3 spans 15 amino acids. CDR3 in amino acids: CASSYSHRDEGGYTF. CDR3 coding DNA: TGTGCCAGCAGTTACTCGCACAGGGATGAGGGTGGCTACACCTTC.

A few counts support this clone. The gene calls are TRBV18 and TRBJ2-7; D is ambiguous. The CDR3 loop spans 13 amino acids. The germline CDR1 and CDR2 sequences are KGHSH and LQKENI. Trimming removed 2 bases from V and 3 bases from J, with 8 bases in between. The DNA for the CDR3 is TGTGCCAGCTCACCAGGCAGTGACTACGAGCAGTACTTC. The encoded protein is CASSPGSDYEQYF.

The rearrangement links TRBV7-8 to TRBJ2-1; possibly TRBD2 for D (6 bases). The V gene lost 5 bases and the J gene lost 2 bases, with 16 bases spanning the gap. This CDR3 contains 16 residues. Germline V lookup: CDR1 SGHVS, CDR2 FQNEAQ. CDR3 amino acids: CASSPWTTSTYNEQFF. The CDR3 DNA is TGTGCCAGCAGCCCATGGACTACCTCAACCTACAATGAGCAGTTCTTC. The full variable domain, rest sourced from reference TRBV7-8 and TRBJ2-1, is GAGVSQSPRYKVAKRGQDVALRCDPISGHVSLFWYQQALGQGPEFLTYFQNEAQLDKSGLPSDRFFAERPEGSVSTLKIQRTQQEDSAVYLCASSPWTTSTYNEQFFGPGTRLTVL.

The J gene is TRBJ1-2, the V gene TRBV2, with 12 bases aligning to TRBD1. Germline trimming cut 3 bases from V and 9 bases from J; bases unmatched to any gene: 8. Germline assignment: CDR1 SNHLY and CDR2 FYNNEI. This CDR3 is 15 amino acids long. In DNA form, the CDR3 reads TGTGCCAGCAGTGAGTCGGGACAGGGGGCGTCAAGCTACACCTTC. This codes for CASSESGQGASSYTF.

The chain joins TRBV6-6 to TRBJ1-2; TRBD1 might be the D (5 bases). Germline CDR1 reads MNHNY; CDR2 reads SVGAGI (reference sequence). The CDR3 is made up of 14 amino acids. V lost 7 bases and J lost 4, with 16 bases in between. CDR3 in amino acids: CASKRMGEGYGYTF. CDR3 coding DNA: TGTGCCAGCAAAAGAATGGGGGAAGGCTATGGCTACACCTTC.

The chain is built from TRBV16 and TRBJ1-1; no clear D gene. Trimming pared 0 bases from V and 6 bases from J, leaving 8 bases between. Per germline, CDR1 KGHSY and CDR2 FQNENV. This CDR3 contains 13 residues. In DNA, the CDR3 is TGTGCCAGCAGCCAATCTTCGGTCTCTGAAGCTTTCTTT. Its protein is CASSQSSVSEAFF.

This chain joins TRBV19 and TRBJ1-5, with unresolved D. This CDR3 is 12 amino acids long. CDR1 and CDR2 from the germline V gene are LNHDA and SQIVND (reference sequence). V was pared by 6 bases and J by 5 bases, with 8 bases between. Here the CDR3 reads CASSPRDQPQHF. As DNA, the CDR3 is TGTGCCAGTAGCCCCCGGGATCAGCCCCAGCATTTT.

The chain links TRBV10-1 to TRBJ2-7; D possibly corresponds to TRBD1 (5 bases). Trimming cost V 0 bases and J 3 bases, with 9 bases left between them. The length of the CDR3 is 14 residues. Germline assignment: CDR1 WNHNN and CDR2 SYGVQD (reference sequence). The CDR3 DNA is TGCGCCAGCAGTGAGTCTGGCAGGGACTACGAGCAGTACTTC. This gives the protein CASSESGRDYEQYF.

The chain is built from TRBV5-1 and TRBJ2-7, with D perhaps assigned TRBD1 or TRBD2 (6 bases each). CDR1 and CDR2 from the germline V gene are SGHRS and YFSETQ. The ends were cut back, 0 bases at V and 4 bases at J, with 11 bases in the middle. There are 14 residues in the CDR3. Here the CDR3 DNA reads TGCGCCAGCAGCTTGGGTAGGGGGGTTTACGAGCAGTACTTC. It yields the protein CASSLGRGVYEQYF.

This chain uses TRBV11-2 with TRBJ2-3; no reliable D call. CDR1 and CDR2 from the germline V gene are SGHAT and FQNNGV. The CDR3 is made up of 16 amino acids. The V gene lost 1 base and the J gene lost 3 bases, with 14 bases spanning the gap. CDR3 amino acids: CASSLGIARPTDTQYF. Here the CDR3 DNA reads TGTGCCAGCAGCTTAGGAATCGCCAGGCCTACAGATACGCAGTATTTT.

The table lists this clone with a count of one. This chain links TRBV7-2 with TRBJ1-3, with 12 bases matching TRBD1. CDR1 is SGHTA and CDR2 is FQGNSA in the germline V gene. The CDR3 covers 16 residues. The V segment lost 4 bases and the J segment 2 bases; nucleotides outside the gene matches: 3. The CDR3 protein is CASSSGQGAPGNTIYF. The CDR3 DNA is TGTGCCAGCAGCTCGGGACAGGGGGCTCCTGGAAACACCATATATTTT.

This chain connects TRBV30 to TRBJ2-3; no clear D. The V gene lost 5 bases and the J gene lost 8 bases, with 14 bases spanning the gap. The V gene's germline CDR1 is GTSNPN and CDR2 SVGIG (reference sequence). CDR3 size: 12 residues. CDR3 loop: CAWLKGLATQYF. For the CDR3, the DNA is TGTGCCTGGTTAAAGGGCTTGGCTACGCAGTATTTT.

V gene TRBV27 combines with J gene TRBJ2-3, with 16 bases aligning to TRBD2. CDR1 is MNHEY and CDR2 is SMNVEV in the germline V gene (reference sequence). The CDR3 extends over 18 amino acids. V trimming: 6 bases; J trimming: 6 bases; junction bases outside the gene matches: 12. CDR3 nucleotides: TGTGCCAGCAGAACCGGGACTAGCGGGAGGGTGGAGGTTGATACGCAGTATTTT. Translating it yields CASRTGTSGRVEVDTQYF.

This sequence joins TRBV11-3 and TRBJ1-6, with D perhaps TRBD1 (5 bases). CDR1 is SGHNT and CDR2 is YENEEA in the germline V gene. Between the trimmed V and J ends, which lost 8 bases and 6 bases, there was a span of 8 bases. The CDR3 consists of 12 residues. This CDR3 is CASQGRNSPLHF. For the CDR3, the DNA is TGTGCCAGCCAGGGCCGTAATTCACCCCTCCACTTT.

The chain uses TRBV7-3 and TRBJ2-3; 13 nucleotides match TRBD2. Trimming took 5 bases from V and 2 from J; bases not matched to a gene: 10. Germline CDR1 is SGHTA and CDR2 is FQGTGA. The CDR3 length is 18 residues. This CDR3 reads CASSPRTSGSVVTDTQYF. In DNA form, the CDR3 reads TGTGCCAGCAGCCCCAGGACTAGCGGGAGTGTGGTCACAGATACGCAGTATTTT.

V gene TRBV6-6 combines with J gene TRBJ2-2; D possibly corresponds to TRBD1 (5 bases). Trimming shortened V by 2 bases and J by 3 bases, and 10 bases separated the two germline ends. This CDR3 has 15 residues. Germline V gene lookup returns CDR1 MNHNY and CDR2 SVGAGI (reference sequence). CDR3 amino acids: CASSYPTDYTGELFF. CDR3 coding DNA: TGTGCCAGCAGTTACCCGACAGACTACACCGGGGAGCTGTTTTTT.

The chain couples TRBV5-5 to TRBJ2-7; no reliable D call. V was clipped by 0 bases and J by 4 bases, with 2 bases between them. This CDR3 has 11 residues. CDR1 is SGHKS, CDR2 YYEKEE, per germline (reference sequence). The CDR3 spells CASSLDYEQYF. In DNA, the CDR3 is TGTGCCAGCAGCTTGGATTACGAGCAGTACTTC.

This chain uses TRBV4-1 with TRBJ2-5, with 9 positions matching TRBD2. V trimming: 0 bases; J trimming: 5 bases; junction bases outside the gene matches: 16. Germline CDR1 MGHRA, CDR2 YSYEKL. The CDR3 has 19 residues. The DNA for the CDR3 is TGCGCCAGCAGCCAAGATCTGGTGCGGGAGGGCCGTTTGGATGAGACCCAGTACTTC. It translates to CASSQDLVREGRLDETQYF.

This sequence joins TRBV7-8 and TRBJ2-7; TRBD2 is a possible D gene (6 bases). CDR3 size: 13 residues. Germline values: CDR1 SGHVS, CDR2 FQNEAQ. With 2 bases removed from V and 7 bases from J, the gap between germline ends came to 12 bases. CDR3 sequence: CASSLHDAGEQYF. CDR3 bases: TGTGCCAGCAGCTTACACGACGCGGGGGAGCAGTACTTC.

About this clone: The germline gene is not matched at one end of the junction; a read error may be the cause. The chain recombines TRBV19 with TRBJ2-2; the match to TRBD2 covers 9 bases. Germline V CDR1 and CDR2: LNHDA, SQIVND (reference sequence). The CDR3 is made up of 16 amino acids. Here the CDR3 DNA reads TGTGCCAGTAGTATAGGCCCTAGCGGGAACGCCGGGGAGCTGTTTTTT. Protein sequence: CASSIGPSGNAGELFF.

This chain connects TRBV5-1 to TRBJ2-5; D call uncertain. This CDR3 contains 13 residues. V lost 0 bases, J lost 4 bases, and 7 bases lay in between. Germline V gene sequence: CDR1 SGHRS, CDR2 YFSETQ. Written as DNA, the CDR3 is TGCGCCAGCAGCTTGGCCCTGCGAGAGACCCAGTACTTC. This gives the protein CASSLALRETQYF.